This T cell receptor beta chain was found in a study of blood T cell repertoires in COVID-19. The assay was immunoSEQ multiplex PCR, and TCRdb's table has in-frame clones only and misses some. The sample has about 18,000 clones; approximately 90% are singletons. Germline values: CDR1 LGHDT, CDR2 YNNKEL (reference sequence). The CDR3 covers 17 residues. Trimming took off 3 bases at V and 3 bases at J, with 18 bases between the two ends. This receptor was identified in a human donor in a cohort sampled during active COVID-19. Sequencing was performed on peripheral blood. The rearrangement uses TRBV3-1 (or the pseudogene TRBV3-2) and TRBJ1-5, with D possibly matching TRBD1 (6 bases). As DNA, the CDR3 is TGTGCCAGCAGCCACAACAGGGCCAAGGACCTCAATCAGCCCCAGCATTTT. This translates into CASSHNRAKDLNQPQHF.